The clone carrying this T cell receptor beta chain appeared a few times. Its antigen is not known. The data derive from a study of cytomegalovirus exposure and HLA in healthy donors. The wider study: Counted in an early data release were approximately 85 million unique TCRs from HLA-typed donors. Regarding the study as a whole: Some TCR beta chains (around 160 of them) were listed as cytomegalovirus-associated.

PCR involved 60 Vbeta and 13 Jbeta primers. Using immunoSEQ multiplex PCR, the repertoire was profiled, and TCRdb retains in-frame clones only, with some absent. The sample has 95,000 to 150,000 clones, more than 80% seen once. This TCR came from a man between 35 and 55 years old in good health and CMV-seronegative. Sequenced material: PBMCs.

The CDR3 reads CASSVEGGLQDSPLHF. CDR3 nucleotides: TGTGCCAGCAGCGTGGAGGGAGGCCTTCAAGATTCACCCCTCCACTTT. V usage is TRBV9 and J usage is TRBJ1-6; no clear D. CDR1 and CDR2 (germline): SGDLS, YYNGEE. V was shortened by 2 bases and J by 8 bases, with 17 bases between the two germline ends. There are 16 residues in the CDR3.